This T cell receptor beta chain was recovered during a study of CXCR3-negative and CXCR3-positive naive CD8 T cells. The CDR3 length is 13 residues. Germline V gene sequence: CDR1 KGHDR, CDR2 SFDVKD. The TRB libraries of cDNA were built by UMI-labeled 5' RACE. TCRdb reanalyzed the 5' RACE reads, giving one entry per CDR3 protein sequence and no DNA. The data show some 130,000 distinct CDR3 sequences, and the top ten clones hold less than 0.55%. Specimen: naive CXCR3- CD8+ T cells from blood. This sample's subset: CD45RO-CCR7+CD27+CD95- naive CD8+ T cells lacking CXCR3 (TNR3-). This TCR was recovered from a human donor in good health. Some clones in this sample may be carry-over from other donors' samples. The V gene is TRBV24-1, the J gene TRBJ2-1; the TRBD1 assignment by TCRdb is unverifiable without DNA. The CDR3 protein is CATRGTGSDEQFF.